Below are 19 T cell receptor beta chains sequenced from a single sample in a study of early T cells in non-severe SARS-CoV-2 infection. Using its own MiXCR run on the 5' RACE reads, TCRdb lists one record per CDR3 protein. The table has tens of thousands of distinct CDR3 sequences, 4.8% seen once. Sequencing was carried out using whole blood. The receptors were gathered from an adult who was a healthcare worker with PCR-confirmed SARS-CoV-2 infection or an uninfected control (not recorded which).

This clonotype was picked up many times. The chain carries TRBV5-5 and TRBJ1-1; D call uncertain. This CDR3 has 13 residues. Trimming pared 0 bases from V and 0 bases from J, leaving 3 bases between. CDR1 and CDR2 from the germline V gene are SGHKS and YYEKEE (reference sequence). CDR3 nucleotide sequence: TGTGCCAGCAGCTTGGGGATGAACACTGAAGCTTTCTTT. It specifies CASSLGMNTEAFF. Full variable domain (missing parts from reference TRBV5-5 and TRBJ1-1): DAGVTQSPTHLIKTRGQQVTLRCSPISGHKSVSWYQQVLGQGPQFIFQYYEKEERGRGNFPDRFSARQFPNYSSELNVNALLLGDSALYLCASSLGMNTEAFFGQGTRLTVV.

This clonotype was counted between two and nine times. The V call is TRBV7-6, the J call TRBJ2-1; 7 bases align to TRBD2. The CDR3 totals 15 residues. CDR1 is SGHVS and CDR2 is FNYEAQ in the germline V gene. With V trimmed by 2 bases and J by 7 bases, 8 bases remained unmatched. Here the CDR3 DNA reads TGTGCCAGCAGCTTAAGCGGGGACCCAGCAAATGAGCAGTTCTTC. This codes for CASSLSGDPANEQFF.

There are many counts of this clonotype. The gene calls are TRBV18 and TRBJ1-2; tentative D call: TRBD1 (6 bases). Germline CDR1 KGHSH, CDR2 LQKENI. The ends were cut back, 6 bases at V and 8 bases at J, with 25 bases in the middle. This CDR3 region has 16 residues. CDR3 DNA: TGTGCCAGCTCTCGTGATCCGGGACACCCAATGGGGGGCTACACCTTC. Its protein product is CASSRDPGHPMGGYTF.

This clonotype was counted a few times. The gene calls are TRBV12-3 or TRBV12-4 and TRBJ2-1; 8 bases agree with TRBD2. The CDR3 has 14 residues. V trimming: 10 bases; J trimming: 2 bases; junction bases outside the gene matches: 7. The CDR3 loop is CATHLAGAYNEQFF. CDR3 in DNA: TGTGCCACCCACCTAGCGGGTGCCTACAATGAGCAGTTCTTC.

This clonotype was observed many times. V usage is TRBV7-2 and J usage is TRBJ2-2; no reliable D call. Per germline, CDR1 SGHTA and CDR2 FQGNSA. V lost 3 bases and J lost 2, with 4 bases in between. The CDR3 runs to 13 residues. Written as DNA, the CDR3 is TGTGCCAGCAGCTTGACAAACACCGGGGAGCTGTTTTTT. It encodes CASSLTNTGELFF.

This clonotype was observed a few times. The chain uses TRBV2 and TRBJ1-1; D may be TRBD1 (6 bases). The CDR3 totals 13 residues. The V and J ends lost 6 bases and 7 bases respectively, with 15 bases between them. Germline V CDR1 and CDR2: SNHLY, FYNNEI. The CDR3 sequence: CASSRQESYEAFF. The CDR3 region has the DNA TGTGCCAGCAGCCGACAGGAAAGTTATGAAGCTTTCTTT.

This clonotype was observed a handful of times. The rearrangement links TRBV20-1 to TRBJ2-7; D remains unclear. This CDR3 is 14 amino acids long. V was trimmed by 0 bases and J by 0 bases, leaving 9 bases between them. Germline loops: CDR1 DFQATT, CDR2 SNEGSKA (reference sequence). In DNA form, the CDR3 reads TGCAGTGCTAGAGATCTCCTCAGCTCCTACGAGCAGTACTTC. Amino acid sequence: CSARDLLSSYEQYF.

Judged by abundance, this clonotype is medium-sized (0.01 to 0.1%). The chain recombines TRBV20-1 with TRBJ2-3; TRBD2 aligns across 8 bases. J was trimmed by 2 bases and V by 5 bases; bases with no gene match: 6. Germline V gives CDR1 DFQATT, CDR2 SNEGSKA (reference sequence). There are 14 residues in the CDR3. CDR3 in DNA: TGCAGTGCTCCCGTTAGCGGGAACACAGATACGCAGTATTTT. Translated: CSAPVSGNTDTQYF.

This clonotype was recorded at least ten times. The J gene is TRBJ2-1, the V gene TRBV5-5; 10 bases fit TRBD2. CDR1 SGHKS and CDR2 YYEKEE come from the germline V gene (reference sequence). The CDR3 sequence is 16 residues long. J gave up 4 bases and V 4 bases, and 8 bases lay outside the gene matches. The CDR3 DNA reads TGTGCCAGCAGCGCGGCGGGACTAGCGAGATACAATGAGCAGTTCTTC. It specifies CASSAAGLARYNEQFF. The whole variable domain, remainder taken from reference TRBV5-5 and TRBJ2-1, is DAGVTQSPTHLIKTRGQQVTLRCSPISGHKSVSWYQQVLGQGPQFIFQYYEKEERGRGNFPDRFSARQFPNYSSELNVNALLLGDSALYLCASSAAGLARYNEQFFGPGTRLTVL.

This clonotype has ten or more counts. Mismatch with germline at one junction end may stem from a read error. The V gene is TRBV5-1, the J gene TRBJ2-2; 8 bases are a match to TRBD1. Germline V gives CDR1 SGHRS, CDR2 YFSETQ. The CDR3 has 16 residues. CDR3 region: CASTLRDRLNTGELFF. CDR3 DNA: TGCGCCAGCACCTTGAGGGACAGGCTAAACACCGGGGAGCTGTTTTTT. Full variable domain (missing parts from reference TRBV5-1 and TRBJ2-2): KAGVTQTPRYLIKTRGQQVTLSCSPISGHRSVSWYQQTPGQGLQFLFEYFSETQRNKGNFPGRFSGRQFSNSRSEMNVSTLELGDSALYLCASTLRDRLNTGELFFGEGSRLTVL.

This clonotype was picked up many times. The chain recombines TRBV5-6 with TRBJ2-1, with D possibly TRBD1 on 6 matching bases. V was trimmed by 2 bases and J by 0 bases, leaving 9 bases between them. The CDR3 has 15 amino acids. Germline CDR1 reads SGHDT; CDR2 reads YYEEEE. CDR3 protein: CASSFGDTSYNEQFF. The DNA of the CDR3 is TGTGCCAGCAGCTTCGGGGACACCTCCTACAATGAGCAGTTCTTC.

This clonotype was seen at least ten times. The chain uses TRBV12-3 or TRBV12-4 and TRBJ2-1; 7 bases are a match to TRBD1. The junction had 6 bases not matched to a gene; V was cut back by 0 bases and J by 4 bases. The CDR3 loop spans 16 amino acids. Written as DNA, the CDR3 is TGTGCCAGCAGTTTAGCCACCGGGACAGCTTACAATGAGCAGTTCTTC. Protein: CASSLATGTAYNEQFF.

A single count supports this clonotype. A much larger clonotype is one base distant, so this may be a read error. Without the conserved terminal phenylalanine or tryptophan, this CDR3 likely stems from a read error. This rearrangement joins TRBV19 to TRBJ2-2; 10 bases are shared with TRBD2. Unmatched junction bases numbered 9, after V lost 4 bases and J lost 4 bases. The CDR3 is 17 amino acids. CDR1 is LNHDA, CDR2 SQIVND, per germline (reference sequence). The CDR3 here is CASSRTGTSVSTGELFI. The DNA of the CDR3 is TGTGCCAGTAGTAGAACCGGGACTAGCGTGTCCACCGGGGAGCTGTTTATT.

This clonotype was seen many times. This chain connects TRBV7-3 to TRBJ2-5, with a tentative D call TRBD2 (6 bases). The CDR3 sequence is 18 residues long. V lost 2 bases and J lost 5, with 24 bases in between. From germline, CDR1 is SGHTA and CDR2 FQGTGA. The CDR3 sequence: CASSLFGPLEHGGETQYF. CDR3 nucleotide sequence: TGTGCCAGCAGCTTATTTGGCCCCCTCGAACATGGGGGGGAGACCCAGTACTTC.

This clonotype was detected ten times or more. V and J are TRBV7-6 and TRBJ2-5; TRBD2 agrees at 11 bases. This CDR3 region has 14 residues. Germline values: CDR1 SGHVS, CDR2 FNYEAQ. With V trimmed by 5 bases and J by 3 bases, 2 bases remained unmatched. The CDR3 DNA reads as TGTGCCAGCAGCCGGGGACTAGCGGAAGAGACCCAGTACTTC. It is translated as CASSRGLAEETQYF.

In this sample, this clonotype turned up many times. The chain employs TRBV29-1 and TRBJ2-2; D is perhaps TRBD1 (6 bases). V was shortened by 7 bases and J by 2 bases, with 11 bases between the two germline ends. There are 13 residues in the CDR3. Germline V lookup: CDR1 SQVTM, CDR2 ANQGSEA. CDR3 protein: CSGQARNTGELFF. In DNA form, the CDR3 reads TGCAGCGGACAGGCGCGCAACACCGGGGAGCTGTTTTTT.

The rearrangement links TRBV28 to TRBJ2-7, with 8 bases matching TRBD2. With V trimmed by 3 bases and J by 2 bases, 3 bases remained unmatched. This CDR3 region has 14 residues. Looked up from germline, CDR1 is MDHEN and CDR2 is SYDVKM. The CDR3: CASSLAGGPYEQYF. The CDR3 nucleotides are TGTGCCAGCAGTTTGGCGGGAGGACCCTACGAGCAGTACTTC.

In its sample, this clonotype was seen many times. The chain joins TRBV2 to TRBJ2-7; D possibly corresponds to TRBD1 (5 bases). The CDR3 spans 15 residues. With 5 bases removed from V and 0 bases from J, the gap between germline ends came to 14 bases. CDR1 and CDR2 from the germline V gene are SNHLY and FYNNEI. DNA of the CDR3: TGTGCCAGCAGTTCCGACAGCACCCTCTCCTACGAGCAGTACTTC. Protein: CASSSDSTLSYEQYF.

Many counts were recorded for this clonotype. The V and J genes are TRBV5-1 and TRBJ2-3; D possibly corresponds to TRBD1 (7 bases). The V and J ends lost 4 bases and 0 bases respectively, with 15 bases between them. This CDR3 comprises 16 residues. Germline CDR1 SGHRS, CDR2 YFSETQ. This CDR3 reads CASSGGTATSTDTQYF. The CDR3 nucleotides are TGCGCCAGCAGCGGAGGGACAGCCACTAGCACAGATACGCAGTATTTT.